This T cell receptor beta chain was captured in a study of blood T cell repertoires in COVID-19. Overall study context: COVID-19 samples from acute and convalescent phases originated in the United States, Italy and Spain.

Libraries were prepared by immunoSEQ multiplex PCR; TCRdb keeps only in-frame clonotypes and omits some of them. The data hold around 88,000 clones, with about 88% observed a single time. This sequence originates from an elderly woman with acute or convalescent COVID-19. Sequenced sample: peripheral blood.

In DNA, the CDR3 is TGTGCCAGCAGCTTAACGACTACGACCGGGTACGAGCAGTACTTC. Its translation: CASSLTTTTGYEQYF. This chain uses TRBV11-1 with TRBJ2-7, with D perhaps matching TRBD2 (5 bases). Germline CDR1 is SGHAT and CDR2 is FQDESV (reference sequence). The CDR3 is 15 residues long. Trimming left V 2 bases short and J 4 bases short, with 15 bases between.